The 21 T cell receptor beta chains reported below all come from one sample, sequenced in a study of T-cell memory formation after mild COVID-19. TCRdb itself ran the 5' RACE reads through MiXCR, one entry per CDR3 protein. The sample holds about 200,000 distinct CDR3 sequences, over 9.5% seen once. Source material: PBMCs or a T cell subset sorted from them (not recorded which). These receptor sequences come from a man between 18 and 35 years old who had mild COVID-19 (a few samples of this study predate the infection). Cell type and time point are not known.

This clonotype turned up a few times. The genes are TRBV6-5 and TRBJ2-5; 8 bases agree with TRBD1. CDR1 is MNHEY, CDR2 SVGAGI, per germline. This CDR3 is 16 amino acids long. The junction had 13 bases not matched to a gene; V was cut back by 5 bases and J by 5 bases. DNA for the CDR3: TGTGCCAGCAGTCTTCTACAGGGGGTTGGTCTCGAGACCCAGTACTTC. The encoded protein is CASSLLQGVGLETQYF.

This clonotype has ten or more counts. CDR3 coding DNA: TGTGCCAGCAGCCCATGGGGGGTTACAAACATTCAGTACTTC. It translates to CASSPWGVTNIQYF. The J gene is TRBJ2-4, the V gene TRBV5-6; weak D call: TRBD2 (6 bases). The CDR3 length is 14 residues. Germline values: CDR1 SGHDT, CDR2 YYEEEE. V was shortened by 4 bases and J by 6 bases, with 14 bases between the two germline ends.

The J gene is TRBJ2-7, the V gene TRBV5-4; D call uncertain. Trimming pared 0 bases from V and 4 bases from J, leaving 8 bases between. The CDR3 loop spans 13 amino acids. CDR1 is SGHNT, CDR2 YYREEE, per germline (reference sequence). CDR3 nucleotides: TGTGCCAGCAGCTTGGCCTCGTCTTACGAGCAGTACTTC. This codes for CASSLASSYEQYF.

V is TRBV10-1 and J is TRBJ2-1; D is tentatively TRBD1 or TRBD2 (6 bases each). Deletions cut 5 bases from V and 1 base from J, with 12 bases between. The CDR3 is 15 residues long. Germline CDR1 is WNHNN and CDR2 is SYGVQD (reference sequence). Here the CDR3 reads CASSRRGASYNEQFF. CDR3 coding DNA: TGCGCCAGCAGTAGGAGGGGGGCGTCCTACAATGAGCAGTTCTTC.

This clonotype came up many times. The chain couples TRBV7-2 to TRBJ2-3; TRBD1 agrees at 9 bases. Trimming took 5 bases from V and 4 from J; bases not matched to a gene: 4. The germline V gene encodes CDR1 SGHTA and CDR2 FQGNSA. CDR3 size: 14 residues. CDR3 sequence reads: CASSQDRGADTQYF. CDR3 bases: TGTGCCAGCAGCCAGGACAGGGGAGCAGATACGCAGTATTTT.

V is TRBV4-1 and J is TRBJ1-5; tentative D call: TRBD1 (5 bases). From germline, CDR1 is MGHRA and CDR2 YSYEKL. The CDR3 has 16 residues. Between the trimmed V and J ends, which lost 0 bases and 5 bases, there was a span of 14 bases. The CDR3 bases are TGCGCCAGCAGCCAAGAGGGAGCCCGGGGGGATCAGCCCCAGCATTTT. Translated: CASSQEGARGDQPQHF.

This clonotype was counted a few times. The genes are TRBV21-1 and TRBJ2-7; the D call of TRBD1 is as the table states it, not checked on the DNA. TRBV21-1 has pseudogene status. The CDR3 consists of 14 residues. CDR3 in amino acids: CASSKRDRVYEQYF. The CDR3 nucleotides read TGTGCCAGCAGCAAACGGGACAGAGTCTACGAGCAGTACTTC.

A few counts support this clonotype. The chain joins TRBV6-6 to TRBJ2-1; 12 bases agree with TRBD2. Trimming took 5 bases from V and 6 from J; bases not matched to a gene: 14. CDR1 is MNHNY and CDR2 is SVGAGI in the germline V gene (reference sequence). The CDR3 runs to 18 residues. The CDR3 DNA reads as TGTGCCAGCAGTCACTACTCCCAATCTAGCGGGGGGGCCAATGAGCAGTTCTTC. As protein: CASSHYSQSSGGANEQFF.

The chain employs TRBV29-1 and TRBJ1-1; a weak D match, TRBD1 (6 bases). CDR3 length: 13 amino acids. Germline lookup yields CDR1 SQVTM and CDR2 ANQGSEA. Deletions cut 6 bases from V and 4 bases from J, with 15 bases between. CDR3 bases: TGCAGCGTCAGTGGGCAGGGGAGCACTGAAGCTTTCTTT. Its translation is CSVSGQGSTEAFF.

This clonotype was seen only a few times. J is TRBJ2-7 and V is TRBV5-1; TRBD2 matches at 7 bases. Germline V lookup: CDR1 SGHRS, CDR2 YFSETQ. The CDR3 consists of 15 residues. Trimming removed 3 bases from V and 4 bases from J; junction bases left unmatched: 10. CDR3 nucleotide sequence: TGCGCCAGCAGCTCAACCCCGGGACTAAATTACGAGCAGTACTTC. Translation: CASSSTPGLNYEQYF.

The chain carries TRBV4-2 and TRBJ2-5; D is ambiguous. The CDR3 is made up of 13 amino acids. V lost 1 base to trimming and J lost 4 bases, with 7 bases between them. Per germline, CDR1 LGHNA and CDR2 YNFKEQ. DNA of the CDR3: TGTGCCAGCAGCCAAGCGAGAGGAGAGACCCAGTACTTC. Translating it yields CASSQARGETQYF.

The genes are TRBV4-2 and TRBJ1-2; perhaps TRBD1 as D (6 bases). Germline-derived CDR1 and CDR2 are LGHNA and YNFKEQ. With 0 bases removed from V and 7 bases from J, the gap between germline ends came to 15 bases. The CDR3 runs to 15 residues. CDR3 sequence reads: CASSQEEGVQSGYTF. CDR3 DNA sequence: TGTGCCAGCAGCCAAGAAGAGGGGGTTCAAAGTGGCTACACCTTC.

This clonotype appeared many times. V and J are TRBV7-9 and TRBJ2-5, with 7 bases identical to TRBD1. CDR1 and CDR2 (germline): SEHNR, FQNEAQ (reference sequence). With 5 bases clipped from V and 3 bases from J, the junction kept 6 bases outside the gene matches. The CDR3 runs to 14 residues. Here the CDR3 reads CASSPTDREETQYF. For the CDR3, the DNA is TGTGCCAGCAGCCCCACTGACAGGGAAGAGACCCAGTACTTC.

The V call is TRBV28, the J call TRBJ1-1; TRBD1 is a possible D gene (6 bases). Deletions cut 4 bases from V and 0 bases from J, with 15 bases between. This CDR3 has 16 residues. CDR1 and CDR2 from the germline V gene are MDHEN and SYDVKM. The CDR3 sequence: CASSSQGRGMNTEAFF. CDR3 sequence (DNA): TGTGCCAGCAGTTCTCAGGGAAGGGGGATGAACACTGAAGCTTTCTTT.

This clonotype was counted many times. The chain joins TRBV5-1 to TRBJ2-2; 8 bases line up with TRBD2. The CDR3 covers 16 residues. The ends lost 5 bases at V and 1 base at J; junction bases unmatched: 7. Germline CDR1 SGHRS, CDR2 YFSETQ. This CDR3 reads CASRPSGGLNTGELFF. DNA of the CDR3: TGCGCCAGCAGACCGAGCGGGGGCCTGAACACCGGGGAGCTGTTTTTT.

The V gene is TRBV20-1, the J gene TRBJ2-1; no firm D call. The V gene's germline CDR1 is DFQATT and CDR2 SNEGSKA (reference sequence). Trimming stripped 3 bases from V and 10 bases from J, with 7 bases between. The CDR3 has 10 amino acids. The CDR3 region has the DNA TGCAGTGCTAGGGGCCGGGAGCAGTTCTTC. The encoded protein is CSARGREQFF.

The V gene is TRBV2, the J gene TRBJ2-7; D is possibly TRBD2 (8 bases). Germline V gives CDR1 SNHLY, CDR2 FYNNEI. The CDR3 totals 17 residues. The V and J ends lost 10 bases and 0 bases respectively, with 25 bases between them. CDR3 amino acids: CATTGGLTGTASYEQYV. The CDR3 DNA reads as TGTGCCACTACGGGGGGGCTTACCGGGACAGCCTCCTACGAGCAGTACGTC.

The chain recombines TRBV7-3 with TRBJ1-2; 8 positions agree with TRBD1. Germline V CDR1 and CDR2: SGHTA, FQGTGA. The V gene end was trimmed by 5 bases and the J gene end by 8 bases; junction bases not matched to a gene: 10. The CDR3 covers 14 residues. CDR3 nucleotide sequence: TGTGCCAGCAGCCCCTCCCGGACAGGGAAAGGCTACACCTTC. It specifies CASSPSRTGKGYTF.

The chain uses TRBV20-1 and TRBJ2-1; 8 bases match TRBD2. CDR1 DFQATT and CDR2 SNEGSKA come from the germline V gene (reference sequence). The junction had 11 bases not matched to a gene; V was cut back by 3 bases and J by 1 base. There are 17 residues in the CDR3. The CDR3 coding sequence is TGCAGTGCTAGCTCCGGGGGGGATTTGTGGTCCTACAATGAGCAGTTCTTC. Translated, it gives CSASSGGDLWSYNEQFF.

The chain uses TRBV20-1 and TRBJ2-7; maybe TRBD1 (7 bases). The CDR3 runs 17 residues. The V gene lost 5 bases and the J gene lost 3 bases, with 26 bases spanning the gap. Germline V gene data show CDR1 as DFQATT and CDR2 as SNEGSKA (reference sequence). CDR3 sequence: CSAPAPWGDSSVYEQYF. Written as DNA, the CDR3 is TGCAGTGCTCCCGCCCCGTGGGGGGACAGCAGCGTCTACGAGCAGTACTTC.

This clonotype was seen a few times. This chain links TRBV7-2 with TRBJ2-7, with D possibly being TRBD2 (6 bases). Germline V gives CDR1 SGHTA, CDR2 FQGNSA. This CDR3 is 18 amino acids long. Trimming pared 5 bases from V and 3 bases from J, leaving 26 bases between. CDR3 region: CASSPSSGGWDGVYEQYF. CDR3 DNA: TGTGCCAGCAGCCCCTCGTCCGGGGGATGGGACGGAGTCTACGAGCAGTACTTC. The full variable domain, completed using reference TRBV7-2 and TRBJ2-7, is GAGVSQSPSNKVTEKGKDVELRCDPISGHTALYWYRQSLGQGLEFLIYFQGNSAPDKSGLPSDRFSAERTGGSVSTLTIQRTQQEDSAVYLCASSPSSGGWDGVYEQYFGPGTRLTVT.